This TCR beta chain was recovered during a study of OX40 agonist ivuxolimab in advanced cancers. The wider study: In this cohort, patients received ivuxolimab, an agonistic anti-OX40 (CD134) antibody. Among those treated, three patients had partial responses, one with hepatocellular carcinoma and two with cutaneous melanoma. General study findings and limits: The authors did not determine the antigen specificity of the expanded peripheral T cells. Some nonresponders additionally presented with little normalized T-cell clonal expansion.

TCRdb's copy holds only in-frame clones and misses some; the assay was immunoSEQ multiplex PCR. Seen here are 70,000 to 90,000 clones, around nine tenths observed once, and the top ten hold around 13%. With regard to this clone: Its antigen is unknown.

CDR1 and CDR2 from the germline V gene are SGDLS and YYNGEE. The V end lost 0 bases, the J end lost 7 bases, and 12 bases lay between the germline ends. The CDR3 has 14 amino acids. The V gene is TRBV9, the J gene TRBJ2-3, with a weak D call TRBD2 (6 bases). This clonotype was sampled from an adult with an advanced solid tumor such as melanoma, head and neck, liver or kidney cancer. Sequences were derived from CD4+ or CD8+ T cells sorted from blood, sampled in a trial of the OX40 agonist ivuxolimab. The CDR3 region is CASSVDGSGNTQYF. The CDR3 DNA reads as TGTGCCAGCAGCGTAGACGGGAGTGGGAATACGCAGTATTTT.